The count of the clone carrying this TCR beta chain is one. The antigen is not known. CDR3 length equals 16 residues. Germline V lookup: CDR1 KGHSH, CDR2 LQKENI. J lost 2 bases, V lost 0 bases, and 6 bases had no gene match. This sample was taken from a study of cytomegalovirus exposure and HLA in healthy donors. The study ran its PCR with 60 Vbeta and 13 Jbeta primers. Authors' analysis steps: Per a later analysis, the number of unique TCR beta chains was some 80 million, of which roughly 9.9 million were shared. Repertoires were generated with immunoSEQ multiplex PCR, while TCRdb's copy carries only in-frame clones and drops some. Clonal size and the V and J genes are those of that table, whereas D and trimming came from the DNA. The sample contains 250,000 or so clones, approximately 81% of which appear only once. Study-wide points: Trimming of TCR beta V- and J-genes showed a link, identified in a later analysis, to a missense DCLRE1C variant. In vitro checks showed that a few CMV-associated chains really do target CMV antigens. A later analysis reported that several of the most significant clusters appeared to be linked to common viral pathogens, among them Epstein-Barr virus.

Sequencing input: PBMCs. The sequence was obtained from an older woman in good health and CMV-seropositive. V gene TRBV18 combines with J gene TRBJ2-7; 8 bases are shared with TRBD1. CDR3 sequence: CASSPPGDRITYEQYF. The CDR3 DNA sequence: TGTGCCAGCTCACCACCGGGGGACAGGATTACCTACGAGCAGTACTTC.